This TCR beta chain came from a study of beta chain features in type 1 diabetes. Study-wide background: The study found patients and healthy donors alike in age, gender and cell yields.

A word on this clone: Its target is not known.

The investigators reverse transcribed all of the isolated RNA, so they sequenced expressed TCRB transcripts. Method: immunoSEQ multiplex PCR; TCRdb's copy keeps in-frame clones and lacks some. The table shows 900,000 or so clones, with about a sixth occurring only once. The study, taken as a whole, reports: Significant though moderate, a shortening of TCRB CDR3s appeared in all four CD4+ subsets of Type 1 diabetes patients. The question left open here concerned HLA type influencing TCRB rearrangement. Cells with high TCR expression could be over-represented by cDNA sequencing.

The clonotype originates from a woman aged 18-30 years in good health. The sample consisted of naive CD4+ T cells from blood.

CDR3 loop: CASRPGQANYGYTF. The CDR3 nucleotides read TGTGCCAGCAGGCCCGGACAAGCTAACTATGGCTACACCTTC. The rearrangement joins TRBV7-2 to TRBJ1-2; tentatively, D is TRBD1 (5 bases). This CDR3 comprises 14 residues. CDR1 is SGHTA and CDR2 is FQGNSA in the germline V gene. With 6 bases removed from V and 0 bases from J, the gap between germline ends came to 11 bases.